The next 4 T cell receptor beta chains were all read from a single sample in a study of blood T cells in healthy people across ages. It was with a sample-barcoded 5' primer and a J-beta primer mix that a second PCR of roughly 6 to 12 cycles was run. TCRdb re-derived calls from the 5' RACE reads in MiXCR, one entry per CDR3 protein. Among around 850,000 distinct CDR3 sequences listed, around 36% were seen once. What was sequenced was blood. Every receptor here comes from a man between 18 and 29 years old in good health.

Concerning this clonotype: A read error may be the cause here, since a much bigger clone is one base away. The chain employs TRBV24-1 and TRBJ2-3; D gene unclear. The CDR3 has 14 residues. V gave up 5 bases and J gave up 6 bases, with 14 bases separating them. The V gene's germline CDR1 is KGHDR and CDR2 SFDVKD. CDR3 protein: CATSGLGPLDTQYF. The DNA of the CDR3 is TGTGCCACCAGTGGTTTAGGGCCGCTGGATACGCAGTATTTT.

In its sample, this clonotype was seen a few times. This chain links TRBV27 with TRBJ2-7; D gene ambiguous. The CDR3 contains 14 residues. From germline, CDR1 is MNHEY and CDR2 SMNVEV (reference sequence). Trimming took 3 bases from V and 2 from J, leaving 11 bases between them. The CDR3 sequence is CASSLSVKAYEQYF. CDR3 DNA: TGTGCCAGCAGTTTGTCCGTAAAGGCCTACGAGCAGTACTTC.

The sample holds many counts of this clonotype. The chain uses TRBV4-3 and TRBJ2-3, with 8 nucleotides matching TRBD1. CDR1 is LGHNA, CDR2 YSLEER, per germline. CDR3 length: 17 amino acids. The junction had 11 bases not matched to a gene; V was cut back by 1 base and J by 5 bases. CDR3 nucleotide sequence: TGCGCCAGCAGCCAAGCCTCCCACAGGGGGGTGGGAGATACGCAGTATTTT. This codes for CASSQASHRGVGDTQYF.

The V call is TRBV29-1, the J call TRBJ2-5; 11 bases line up with TRBD2. The V gene's germline CDR1 is SQVTM and CDR2 ANQGSEA. The CDR3 covers 14 residues. Trimming cost V 0 bases and J 11 bases; bases outside gene matches: 8. As DNA, the CDR3 is TGCAGCGTTGAAGAAGGGACTAGCGGCTACGGGCAGTACTTC. Amino acids: CSVEEGTSGYGQYF. Together with reference TRBV29-1 and TRBJ2-5, the CDR3 gives the full variable domain: SAVISQKPSRDICQRGTSLTIQCQVDSQVTMMFWYRQQPGQSLTLIATANQGSEATYESGFVIDKFPISRPNLTFSTLTVSNMSPEDSSIYLCSVEEGTSGYGQYFGPGTRLLVL.